The 2 T cell receptor beta chains presented below share a single source sample, sequenced in a study of blood T cell repertoires in COVID-19. Some clones are missing from TCRdb's copy, which holds only in-frame ones; the method was immunoSEQ multiplex PCR. The sample shows about 200,000 clones, just under 90% of them seen only once. Sequenced sample: peripheral blood. The receptors derive from a man in his sixties who had recovered from COVID-19.

This clone came up once. The chain is built from TRBV3-1 (or the pseudogene TRBV3-2) and TRBJ2-3; TRBD2 agrees at 10 bases. The ends lost 1 base at V and 9 bases at J; junction bases unmatched: 10. Germline V gives CDR1 LGHDT, CDR2 YNNKEL (reference sequence). CDR3 length equals 16 residues. The CDR3 sequence: CASSQGASGGLGTQYF. The CDR3 DNA reads as TGTGCCAGCAGCCAAGGGGCTAGCGGGGGCCTAGGGACGCAGTATTTT.

The J gene is TRBJ2-1, the V gene TRBV9, with TRBD2 matching over 14 bases. Germline V gene sequence: CDR1 SGDLS, CDR2 YYNGEE. J was trimmed by 8 bases and V by 3 bases; bases with no gene match: 13. The CDR3 length is 18 residues. The CDR3 here is CASSASGLAGVWFDEQFF. The CDR3 DNA follows: TGTGCCAGCAGCGCTTCGGGACTAGCGGGAGTTTGGTTTGATGAGCAGTTCTTC.